The source of this T cell receptor beta chain is a study of post-analysis software for immune sequencing data. About the research overall: The disease courses covered relapsing-remitting, secondary progressive and progressive-relapsing multiple sclerosis.

This clonotype was found many times. Its antigen is unidentified. Researchers reported that TCR beta cDNA libraries carried unique molecular identifiers. MiXCR, applied by TCRdb to the PCR reads, yields one record per CDR3 protein. The sample contains approximately 180,000 distinct CDR3 sequences, over 25% of which appear only once. Findings and caveats of the study: By F measure, strong co-clustering occurred among samples prepared in the same batch. Controls showed lower frequencies than patients for roughly five TRBV segments, and TRBV5-6, TRBV5-1 and TRBV20-1 were among these.

Germline V gene data show CDR1 as SGHVS and CDR2 as FNYEAQ. Trimming stripped 1 base from V and 4 bases from J, with 5 bases between. The CDR3 is 13 residues long. This chain uses TRBV7-6 with TRBJ1-5; no firm D call. This receptor was obtained from a girl aged 10 to 17 with multiple sclerosis. The specimen was blood. CDR3 sequence reads: CASSLGTNQPQHF. Here the CDR3 DNA reads TGTGCCAGCAGCTTAGGGACGAATCAGCCCCAGCATTTT.